This T cell receptor (beta chain) came from a study of shared clonotypes between healthy human individuals. Every contributor of samples was a Caucasian grown-up residing in Nashville, Tennessee. Assay used: immunoSEQ multiplex PCR; TCRdb lists only in-frame clones, some missing. The table records around 700,000 clones, less than 85% of them present only once. Material: memory CD4+ T cells sorted from blood. Subset indicated: CD45RA-negative fraction. The receptor was isolated from a woman aged 30 to 39 in good health.

CDR3 nucleotides: TGTGCCAGTAGTTTTCTTCTCGGTAGCAATCAGCCCCAGCATTTT. Residues: CASSFLLGSNQPQHF. The chain links TRBV19 to TRBJ1-5; D ambiguous. V was pared by 5 bases and J by 0 bases, with 11 bases between. The CDR3 runs 15 residues. Germline assignment: CDR1 LNHDA and CDR2 SQIVND (reference sequence).